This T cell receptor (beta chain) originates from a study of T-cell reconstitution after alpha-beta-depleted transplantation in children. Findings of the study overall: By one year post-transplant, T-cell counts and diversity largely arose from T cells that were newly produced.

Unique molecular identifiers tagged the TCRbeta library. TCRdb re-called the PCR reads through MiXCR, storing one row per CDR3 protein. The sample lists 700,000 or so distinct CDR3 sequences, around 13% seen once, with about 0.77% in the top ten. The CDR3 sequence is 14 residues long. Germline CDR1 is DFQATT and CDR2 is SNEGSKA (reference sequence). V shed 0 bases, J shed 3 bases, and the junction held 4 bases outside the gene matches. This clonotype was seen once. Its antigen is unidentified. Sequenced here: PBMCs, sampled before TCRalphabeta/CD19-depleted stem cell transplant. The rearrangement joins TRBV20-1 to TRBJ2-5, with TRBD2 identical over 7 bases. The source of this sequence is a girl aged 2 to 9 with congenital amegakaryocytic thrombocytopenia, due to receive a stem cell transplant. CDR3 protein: CSARERDYKETQYF. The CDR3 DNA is TGCAGTGCTAGAGAGAGGGACTACAAAGAGACCCAGTACTTC.